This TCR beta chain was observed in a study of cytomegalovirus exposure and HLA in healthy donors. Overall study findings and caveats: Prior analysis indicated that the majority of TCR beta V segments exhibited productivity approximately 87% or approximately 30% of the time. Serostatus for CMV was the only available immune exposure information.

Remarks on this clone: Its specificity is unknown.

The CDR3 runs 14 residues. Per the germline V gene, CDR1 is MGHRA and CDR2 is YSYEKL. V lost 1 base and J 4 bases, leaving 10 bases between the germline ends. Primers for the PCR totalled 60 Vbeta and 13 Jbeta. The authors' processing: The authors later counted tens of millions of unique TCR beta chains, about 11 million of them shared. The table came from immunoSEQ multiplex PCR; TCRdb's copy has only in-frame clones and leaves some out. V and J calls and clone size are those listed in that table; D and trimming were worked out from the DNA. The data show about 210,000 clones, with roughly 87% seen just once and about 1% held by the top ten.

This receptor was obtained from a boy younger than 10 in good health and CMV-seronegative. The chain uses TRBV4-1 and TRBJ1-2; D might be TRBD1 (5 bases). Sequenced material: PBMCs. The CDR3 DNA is TGCGCCAGCAGCCAAGTTGGGGCAACCTATGGCTACACCTTC. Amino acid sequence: CASSQVGATYGYTF.